Here is one T cell receptor beta chain with its context. Using immunoSEQ multiplex PCR, the repertoire was profiled, and TCRdb retains in-frame clones only, with some absent. The repertoire holds 130,000 to 150,000 clones, with 80% to 90% as singletons. The data originate from a study of control samples from healthy donors and cancer patients. The V and J ends lost 8 bases and 7 bases respectively, with 14 bases between them. Germline lookup yields CDR1 SNHLY and CDR2 FYNNEI. The CDR3 runs 12 residues. The TCR originated in a woman in her twenties or thirties in good health. The chain joins TRBV2 to TRBJ1-1; TRBD1 might be the D (5 bases). Sequenced sample: blood. The CDR3 nucleotides read TGTGCCAGCCAAGGGGAGGGTAATGAAGCTTTCTTT. Protein sequence: CASQGEGNEAFF.